These T cell receptor beta chains were read from a single sample in a study of blood T cell repertoires in COVID-19. Repertoires were generated with immunoSEQ multiplex PCR, while TCRdb's copy carries only in-frame clones and drops some. The sample contains some 78,000 clones, roughly 90% of which appear only once. Sequencing input: peripheral blood. The receptors originated from a man in his 70s with active or convalescent COVID-19. Each CDR3 is given with its conserved first and last residue. The order of the fields is D gene, clone size, V gene, J gene, CDR3 protein, CDR3 DNA. D genes are given only for firm matches. Some rows mark clone size as missing; the rest say once, few, many or name a class of expanded clone.

TRBD1	.	TRBV15	TRBJ2-7	CATSTGRGSSYEQYF	TGTGCCACCAGCACGGGCAGGGGGAGCTCCTACGAGCAGTACTTC
.	.	TRBV11-2	TRBJ1-1	CASSLQGHNTEAFF	TGTGCCAGCAGCCTACAGGGTCATAACACTGAAGCTTTCTTT
.	.	TRBV7-2	TRBJ2-1	CASSLTTGPDYYNEQFF	TGTGCCAGCAGCTTAACTACAGGGCCAGACTATTACAATGAGCAGTTCTTC
.	.	TRBV19	TRBJ1-4	CASSGGANEKLFF	TGTGCCAGTAGCGGAGGGGCTAATGAAAAACTGTTTTTT
TRBD1	.	TRBV5-1	TRBJ1-2	CASTDRGGYGYTF	TGCGCCAGCACGGACAGGGGAGGCTATGGCTACACCTTC
.	.	TRBV4-3	TRBJ2-7	CASSQDMGGYEQYF	TGCGCCAGCAGCCAAGATATGGGAGGCTACGAGCAGTACTTC
TRBD1	.	TRBV27	TRBJ1-4	CASSYTQGANEKLFF	TGTGCCAGCAGCTACACTCAGGGGGCCAATGAAAAACTGTTTTTT
TRBD1	.	TRBV18	TRBJ2-3	CASSPDRVSDTQYF	TGTGCCAGCTCACCCGACAGGGTGTCGGATACGCAGTATTTT
.	.	TRBV5-1	TRBJ1-4	CASSLDGFQGEKLFF	TGCGCCAGCAGCTTGGACGGCTTCCAGGGCGAAAAACTGTTTTTT
TRBD1	.	TRBV7-2	TRBJ1-3	CASSPRTGVIDTIYF	TGTGCCAGCAGCCCAAGGACAGGGGTAATTGACACCATATATTTT
.	.	TRBV7-8	TRBJ1-3	CASSLLISGAGNTIYF	TGTGCCAGCAGCTTATTAATATCAGGGGCTGGAAACACCATATATTTT
.	once	TRBV6-6	TRBJ1-1	CASSYKLADTEAFF	TGTGCCAGCAGTTACAAGTTGGCCGACACTGAAGCTTTCTTT
TRBD1	.	TRBV30	TRBJ1-3	CAWSPTGAPGNTIYF	TGTGCCTGGAGTCCAACAGGGGCCCCTGGAAACACCATATATTTT
.	.	TRBV19	TRBJ1-4	CASTPRQVQEKLFF	TGTGCCAGCACGCCTCGACAGGTACAAGAAAAACTGTTTTTT
TRBD1	once	TRBV6-2/TRBV6-3	TRBJ2-7	CASSGIGTGGRYEQYF	TGTGCCAGCAGTGGGATTGGGACAGGGGGGAGATACGAGCAGTACTTC
TRBD1	.	TRBV24-1	TRBJ1-5	CATSRGYGNQPQHF	TGTGCCACCAGCAGGGGGTATGGCAATCAGCCCCAGCATTTT
.	few	TRBV5-8	TRBJ1-4	CASSPVPPVANEKLFF	TGTGCCAGCAGCCCCGTCCCCCCGGTGGCTAATGAAAAACTGTTTTTT
.	.	TRBV7-2	TRBJ1-2	CASRSQGNYGYTF	TGTGCCAGCAGATCACAGGGCAACTATGGCTACACCTTC
TRBD2	once	TRBV3-1/TRBV3-2	TRBJ2-3	CASSPGTSGGDTQYF	TGTGCCAGCAGCCCCGGGACTAGCGGGGGGGATACGCAGTATTTT
TRBD1	.	TRBV5-1	TRBJ1-2	CASSTQGTGAGYTF	TGCGCCAGCAGCACACAGGGGACTGGTGCTGGCTACACCTTC
TRBD1	once	TRBV11-2	TRBJ2-2	CASSWGDRGTGELFF	TGTGCCAGCAGCTGGGGGGACAGGGGCACCGGGGAGCTGTTTTTT
TRBD1	.	TRBV5-6	TRBJ2-5	CASSFGRGQGKLAQYF	TGTGCCAGCAGCTTTGGAAGGGGACAGGGGAAATTGGCCCAGTACTTC
.	.	TRBV5-4	TRBJ2-1	CASSFEGGREQFF	TGTGCCAGCAGCTTCGAGGGAGGAAGGGAGCAGTTCTTC
.	once	TRBV5-4	TRBJ2-2	CASSLGAESNTGELFF	TGTGCCAGCAGCTTGGGTGCAGAATCGAACACCGGGGAGCTGTTTTTT
.	.	TRBV29-1	TRBJ1-1	CSVAHRKTEAFF	TGCAGCGTAGCCCACAGGAAAACTGAAGCTTTCTTT
TRBD2	once	TRBV4-1	TRBJ2-1	CASSQLGLAGGRDNEQFF	TGCGCCAGCAGCCAACTTGGACTAGCGGGGGGGCGGGACAATGAGCAGTTCTTC
TRBD1	.	TRBV15	TRBJ1-6	CATRDRTGSSYNSPLHF	TGTGCCACCAGGGACCGGACAGGAAGCTCCTATAATTCACCCCTCCACTTT
TRBD1	.	TRBV19	TRBJ2-7	CASSMGQGYEQYF	TGTGCCAGTAGTATGGGACAGGGCTACGAGCAGTACTTC
.	.	TRBV4-2	TRBJ1-6	CASSQDLTQGISPLHF	TGTGCCAGCAGCCAAGATTTGACGCAGGGCATTTCACCCCTCCACTTT
.	.	TRBV5-6	TRBJ1-1	CASSLVRQHFMGAFF	TGTGCCAGCAGCTTGGTAAGACAGCACTTCATGGGAGCTTTCTTT
.	.	TRBV28	TRBJ1-1	CASSLANQGKAFF	TGTGCCAGCAGTTTAGCCAACCAGGGGAAAGCTTTCTTT